This TCR beta chain was obtained from a study of blood T cell repertoires in COVID-19. Across the whole study: The origin of the acute and convalescent COVID-19 samples was the United States, Italy and Spain. From T cells, B-cell-depleted T cells, or PBMCs came the material, which was cDNA or gDNA.

In the original analysis: Amplification of reference gene primers was used by the study to estimate nucleated cell counts. The method was immunoSEQ multiplex PCR; TCRdb's version includes in-frame clones alone and lacks a portion of them. V, J and clone size are those of that table, while D and trimming were read from the DNA. The table has about 190,000 clones, 90% seen once. This CDR3 comprises 16 residues. In germline, CDR1 is SGHVS, CDR2 FNYEAQ. The ends were cut back, 4 bases at V and 0 bases at J, with 14 bases in the middle. V is TRBV7-6 and J is TRBJ2-3; TRBD1 is a possible D gene (6 bases). The TCR originated in a man aged 50 or older with acute or convalescent COVID-19. Material for sequencing was peripheral blood. This CDR3 is CASSYGTLNSTDTQYF. For the CDR3, the DNA is TGTGCCAGCAGCTACGGGACACTTAATAGCACAGATACGCAGTATTTT.